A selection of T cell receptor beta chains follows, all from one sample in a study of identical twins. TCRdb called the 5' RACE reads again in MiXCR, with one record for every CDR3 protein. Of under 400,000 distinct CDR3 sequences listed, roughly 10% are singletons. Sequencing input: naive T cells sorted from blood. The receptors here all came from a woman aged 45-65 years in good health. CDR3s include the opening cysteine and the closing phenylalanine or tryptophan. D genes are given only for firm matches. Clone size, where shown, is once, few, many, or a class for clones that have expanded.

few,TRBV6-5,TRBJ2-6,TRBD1,TGTGCCAGCAGTCCTGGGGACAGCTCTGGGGCCAACGTCCTGACTTTC,CASSPGDSSGANVLTF
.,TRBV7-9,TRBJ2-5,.,TGTGCCAGCAGCCCCCGTCCGGACCCAGAGGAGACCCAGTACTTC,CASSPRPDPEETQYF
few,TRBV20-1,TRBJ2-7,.,TGCAGTGCTAGAGATCCCGGGAGTGAGGGGTACGAGCAGTACTTC,CSARDPGSEGYEQYF
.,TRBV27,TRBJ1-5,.,TGTGCCAGCGGTTTTGGGGCCACAAATCAGCCCCAGCATTTT,CASGFGATNQPQHF
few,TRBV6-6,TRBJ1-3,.,TGTGCCAGCGGGGCTGGCGGAAACACCATATATTTT,CASGAGGNTIYF
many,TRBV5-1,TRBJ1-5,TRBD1,TGCGCCAGCAGCTTGGACGGCTGGGACAGTGATCAGCCCCAGCATTTT,CASSLDGWDSDQPQHF
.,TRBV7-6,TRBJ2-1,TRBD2,TGTGCCAGCAGCAAACGGGAGGGTGGGTCCAATGAGCAGTCCTTC,CASSKREGGSNEQSF
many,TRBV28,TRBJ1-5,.,TGTGCCAGCAGTTGGAGCAATCAGCCCCAGCATTTT,CASSWSNQPQHF
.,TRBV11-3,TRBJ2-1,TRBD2,TGTGCCAGCAGCTCGGAGACTAGCGGGAGATGGGTATCCTACAATGAGCAGTTCTTC,CASSSETSGRWVSYNEQFF
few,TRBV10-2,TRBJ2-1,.,TGCGCCAGCATATCCCCCCCAGGGACCGAGCAGTTCTTC,CASISPPGTEQFF
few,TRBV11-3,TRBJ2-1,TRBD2,TGTGCCAGCAGCTATACTAGCGGGAGGCCAGGGAATGAGCAGTTCTTC,CASSYTSGRPGNEQFF
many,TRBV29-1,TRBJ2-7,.,TGCAGCGTTGTAAATTCCTACGAGCAGTACTTC,CSVVNSYEQYF
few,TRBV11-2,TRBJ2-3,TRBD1,TGTGCCAGCAGCTTCCCCCGGGACAGGCTCACAGATACGCAGTATTTT,CASSFPRDRLTDTQYF
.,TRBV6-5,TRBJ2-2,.,TGTGCCAGCGGAAGGTGGCAGGACGGGGAGCTGTTTTTT,CASGRWQDGELFF
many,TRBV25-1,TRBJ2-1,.,TGTGCCAGCAGTGAATGGGATGAGCAGTTCTTC,CASSEWDEQFF
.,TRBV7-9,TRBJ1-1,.,TGTGCCAGCAGCTTAGTTAGGGGTTATACTGAAGCTTTCTTT,CASSLVRGYTEAFF
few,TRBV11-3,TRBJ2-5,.,TGTGCCAGCAGCCAGCTATGGGGAGAGACCCAGTACTTC,CASSQLWGETQYF
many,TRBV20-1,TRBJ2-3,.,TGCAGTGCCAAACCGAGGGAGAGCACAGATACGCAGTATTTT,CSAKPRESTDTQYF
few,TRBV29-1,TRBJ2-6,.,TGCAGCGTTGAAGTAGGAGGTCCTGGGGCCAACGTCCTGACTTTC,CSVEVGGPGANVLTF
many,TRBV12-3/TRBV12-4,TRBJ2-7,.,TGTGCCAGCAGTTTATTTATAGGATACGAGCAGTACTTC,CASSLFIGYEQYF
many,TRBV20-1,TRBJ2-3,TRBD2,TGCAGTGCTAGCCCCGGACTAGTTGCAGATACGCAGTATTTT,CSASPGLVADTQYF
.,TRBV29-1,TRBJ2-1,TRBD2,TGCAGCACATCCGCTAGCGGGGTCAATGAGCAGTTCTTC,CSTSASGVNEQFF
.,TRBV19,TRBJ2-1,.,TGTGCCAGTGGGTCAACCTACAATGAGCAGTTCTTC,CASGSTYNEQFF
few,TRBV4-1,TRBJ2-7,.,TGCGCCAGCAGCCAACCTACCCTCGGCTACGAGCAGTACTTC,CASSQPTLGYEQYF
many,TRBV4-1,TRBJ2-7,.,TGCGCCAGCAGCCAAGCCAGGGGCGCAGCCTACGAGCAGTACTTC,CASSQARGAAYEQYF
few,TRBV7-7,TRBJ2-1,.,TGTGCTAGCAGCTTAGGCTGGGGTAGCGACAATGAGCAGTTCTTC,CASSLGWGSDNEQFF